The entry below describes one T cell receptor beta chain. The sample comes from a study of blood T cell repertoires in COVID-19. Original processing methods: Reference gene primers were amplified, and this amplification served to estimate nucleated cell counts. Produced via immunoSEQ multiplex PCR; TCRdb's table is partial and in-frame only. From that table come the V and J calls and clone size; the DNA was used to work out D and trimming. This sample carries fewer than 200,000 clones, around 79% of them seen once, and the ten largest clones take 26%. V was trimmed by 3 bases and J by 5 bases, leaving 14 bases between them. The germline gives CDR1 SGDLS, CDR2 YYNGEE. This CDR3 contains 14 residues.

The TCR originated in a woman aged 70-85 years with acute or convalescent COVID-19. The chain carries TRBV9 and TRBJ1-2; D may be TRBD1 (5 bases). The sequenced sample was peripheral blood. The CDR3 sequence is CASSAYDSAYGYTF. CDR3 nucleotide sequence: TGTGCCAGCAGCGCCTACGACAGCGCTTATGGCTACACCTTC.